The sequence of this TCR beta chain was determined in a study of STAT5B mutations in CD4+ large granular lymphocyte leukemia. This clone was counted a single time. What it recognizes is unknown. The CDR3 is 19 residues long. V lost 5 bases to trimming and J lost 2 bases, with 26 bases between them. Germline V gives CDR1 MDHEN, CDR2 SYDVKM. Some clones are missing from TCRdb's copy, which holds only in-frame ones; the method was immunoSEQ multiplex PCR. The table has more than 30,000 clones, 85% to 90% seen once. Findings and caveats of the study: Higher CD4+ than CD8+ T-LGLL clonality might reflect small sample size. TRBV06-family usage was enriched in top patient clones (8/27) versus controls (2/35). Patient CD4-sorted repertoires stayed more clonal than healthy ones after leukemic-clone removal.

The V call is TRBV28, the J call TRBJ2-3; D gene ambiguous. This TCR was recovered from a human donor in good health. What was sequenced was CD4+ T cells from blood buffy coats. CDR3 coding DNA: TGTGCCAGCAGTCGAAGTGGTGGCTACCAATTACAGAACACAGATACGCAGTATTTT. Amino acid sequence: CASSRSGGYQLQNTDTQYF.